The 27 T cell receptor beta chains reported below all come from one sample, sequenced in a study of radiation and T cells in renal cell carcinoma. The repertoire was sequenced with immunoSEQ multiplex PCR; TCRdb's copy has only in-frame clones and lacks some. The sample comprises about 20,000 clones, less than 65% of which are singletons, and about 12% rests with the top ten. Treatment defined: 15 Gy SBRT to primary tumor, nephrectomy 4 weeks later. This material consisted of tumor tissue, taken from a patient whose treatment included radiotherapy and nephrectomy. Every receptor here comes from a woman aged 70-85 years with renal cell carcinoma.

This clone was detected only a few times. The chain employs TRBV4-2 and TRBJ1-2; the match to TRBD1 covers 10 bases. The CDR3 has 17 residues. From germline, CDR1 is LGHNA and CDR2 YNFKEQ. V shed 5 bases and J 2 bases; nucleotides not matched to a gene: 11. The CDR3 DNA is TGTGCCAGCAGCGCCCCGGGACAGGGGCCTCTCAACTATGGCTACACCTTC. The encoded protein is CASSAPGQGPLNYGYTF.

CDR3 in DNA: TGTGCCAGCAGCTCCGGGACGGGACAGGGTCGTGAAAAACTGTTTTTT. Its protein is CASSSGTGQGREKLFF. The rearrangement links TRBV11-2 to TRBJ1-4, with 9 bases that match TRBD1. This CDR3 contains 16 residues. The germline V gene has CDR1 SGHAT and CDR2 FQNNGV. Germline trimming cut 4 bases from V and 7 bases from J; bases unmatched to any gene: 10.

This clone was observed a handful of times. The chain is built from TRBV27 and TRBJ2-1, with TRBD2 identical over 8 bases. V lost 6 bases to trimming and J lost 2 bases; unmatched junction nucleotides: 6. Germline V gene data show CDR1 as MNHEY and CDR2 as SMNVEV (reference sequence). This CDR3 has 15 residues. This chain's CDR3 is CASRSAGAAYNEQFF. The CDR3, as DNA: TGTGCCAGCAGGTCAGCGGGGGCGGCCTACAATGAGCAGTTCTTC.

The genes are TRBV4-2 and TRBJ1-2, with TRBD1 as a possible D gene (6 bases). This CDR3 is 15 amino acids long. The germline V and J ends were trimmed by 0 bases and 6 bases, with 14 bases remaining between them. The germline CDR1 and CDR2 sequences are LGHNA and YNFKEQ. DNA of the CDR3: TGTGCCAGCAGCCAAGATACAGGGATGGAAAATGGCTACACCTTC. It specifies CASSQDTGMENGYTF.

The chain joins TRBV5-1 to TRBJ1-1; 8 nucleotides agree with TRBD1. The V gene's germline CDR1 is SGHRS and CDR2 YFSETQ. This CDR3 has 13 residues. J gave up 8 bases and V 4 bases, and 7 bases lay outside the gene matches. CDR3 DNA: TGCGCCAGCAGCATCTGGACAGGGCAAGAAGCTTTCTTT. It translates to CASSIWTGQEAFF.

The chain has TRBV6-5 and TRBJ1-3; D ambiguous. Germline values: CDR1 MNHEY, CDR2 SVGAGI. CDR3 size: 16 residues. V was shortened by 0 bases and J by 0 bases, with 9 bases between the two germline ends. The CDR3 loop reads CASSYSKQSSGNTIYF. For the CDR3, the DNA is TGTGCCAGCAGTTACTCAAAACAGAGCTCTGGAAACACCATATATTTT.

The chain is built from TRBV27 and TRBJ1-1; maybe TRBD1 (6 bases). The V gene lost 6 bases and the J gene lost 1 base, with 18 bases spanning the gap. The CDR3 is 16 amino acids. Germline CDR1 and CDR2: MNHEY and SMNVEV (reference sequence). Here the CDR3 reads CASRSEGNRANTEAFF. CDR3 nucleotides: TGTGCCAGCAGATCCGAAGGGAACAGGGCGAACACTGAAGCTTTCTTT.

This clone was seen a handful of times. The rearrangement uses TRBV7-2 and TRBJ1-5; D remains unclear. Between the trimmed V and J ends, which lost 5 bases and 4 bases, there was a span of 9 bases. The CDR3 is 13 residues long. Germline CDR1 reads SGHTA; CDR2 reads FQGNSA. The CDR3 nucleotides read TGTGCCAGCAGCGGGGAGACAAATCAGCCCCAGCATTTT. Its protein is CASSGETNQPQHF.

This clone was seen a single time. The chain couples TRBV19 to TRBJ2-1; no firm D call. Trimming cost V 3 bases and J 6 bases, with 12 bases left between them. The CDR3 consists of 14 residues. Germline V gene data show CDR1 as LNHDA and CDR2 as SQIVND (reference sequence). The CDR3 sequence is CASSIGIGRNEQFF. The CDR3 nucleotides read TGTGCCAGTAGTATTGGTATCGGGCGCAATGAGCAGTTCTTC.

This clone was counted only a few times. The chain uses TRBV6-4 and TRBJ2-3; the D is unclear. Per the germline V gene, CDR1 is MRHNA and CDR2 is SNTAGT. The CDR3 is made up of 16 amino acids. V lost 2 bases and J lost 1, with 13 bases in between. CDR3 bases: TGTGCCAGCAGTGACGACGCGGCCATCGGCACAGATACGCAGTATTTT. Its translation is CASSDDAAIGTDTQYF.

The CDR3 sequence: CASSSLRSYEQYF. CDR3 nucleotide sequence: TGTGCCAGCAGTTCCCTCCGCTCCTACGAGCAGTACTTC. The V call is TRBV6-5, the J call TRBJ2-5; D is uncertain. Gene TRBJ2-7 matches the end of the DNA better, so the J call may be wrong. The CDR3 extends over 13 amino acids. Germline CDR1 is MNHEY and CDR2 is SVGAGI.

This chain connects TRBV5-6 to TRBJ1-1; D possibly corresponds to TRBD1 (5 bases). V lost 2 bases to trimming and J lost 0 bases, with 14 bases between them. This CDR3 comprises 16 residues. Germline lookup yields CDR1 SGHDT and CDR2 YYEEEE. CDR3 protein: CASSFRRAGVNTEAFF. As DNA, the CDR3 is TGTGCCAGCAGCTTCCGACGCGCGGGGGTGAACACTGAAGCTTTCTTT.

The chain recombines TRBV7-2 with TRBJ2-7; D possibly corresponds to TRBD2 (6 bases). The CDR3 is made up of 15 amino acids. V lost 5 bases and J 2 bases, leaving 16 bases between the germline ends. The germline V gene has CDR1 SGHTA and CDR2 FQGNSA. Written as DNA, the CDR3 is TGTGCCAGCAGCGTCGACCCGGGGGTTACCTACGAGCAGTACTTC. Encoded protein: CASSVDPGVTYEQYF. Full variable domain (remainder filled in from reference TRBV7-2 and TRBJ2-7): GAGVSQSPSNKVTEKGKDVELRCDPISGHTALYWYRQSLGQGLEFLIYFQGNSAPDKSGLPSDRFSAERTGGSVSTLTIQRTQQEDSAVYLCASSVDPGVTYEQYFGPGTRLTVT.

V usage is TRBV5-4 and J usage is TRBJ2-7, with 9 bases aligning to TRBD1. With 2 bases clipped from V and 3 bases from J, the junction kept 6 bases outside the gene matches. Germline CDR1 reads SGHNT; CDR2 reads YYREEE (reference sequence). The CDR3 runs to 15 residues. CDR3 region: CASSFPGQGLYEQYF. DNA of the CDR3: TGTGCCAGCAGCTTTCCGGGACAGGGTCTCTACGAGCAGTACTTC. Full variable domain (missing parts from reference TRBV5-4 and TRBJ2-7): ETGVTQSPTHLIKTRGQQVTLRCSSQSGHNTVSWYQQALGQGPQFIFQYYREEENGRGNFPPRFSGLQFPNYSSELNVNALELDDSALYLCASSFPGQGLYEQYFGPGTRLTVT.

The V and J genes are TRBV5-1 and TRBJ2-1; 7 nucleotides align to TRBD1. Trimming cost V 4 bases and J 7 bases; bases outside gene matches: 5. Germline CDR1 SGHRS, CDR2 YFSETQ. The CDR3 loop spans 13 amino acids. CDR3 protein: CASSPGQANEQFF. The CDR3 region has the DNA TGCGCCAGCAGCCCTGGACAGGCAAATGAGCAGTTCTTC.

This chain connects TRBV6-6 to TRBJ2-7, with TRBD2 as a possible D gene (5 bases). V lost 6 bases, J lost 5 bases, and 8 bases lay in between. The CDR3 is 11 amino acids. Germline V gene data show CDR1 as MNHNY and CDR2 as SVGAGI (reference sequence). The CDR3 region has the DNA TGTGCCAGCAGCCGGACTGACGAGCAGTACTTC. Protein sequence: CASSRTDEQYF.

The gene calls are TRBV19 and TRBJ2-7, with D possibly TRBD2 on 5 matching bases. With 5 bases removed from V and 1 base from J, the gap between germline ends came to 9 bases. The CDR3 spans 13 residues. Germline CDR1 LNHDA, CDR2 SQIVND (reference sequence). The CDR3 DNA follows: TGTGCCAGTAGTGCGACTACTTCCTACGAGCAGTACTTC. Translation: CASSATTSYEQYF.

CDR3 DNA: TGTGCCAGCAGCTTAGATCGGATAGGCAGCGGGAACACTGAAGCTTTCTTT. Protein product: CASSLDRIGSGNTEAFF. The chain has TRBV11-3 and TRBJ1-1; D uncertain. The CDR3 covers 17 residues. V was cut by 0 bases and J by 1 base, with 15 bases left in between. Per germline, CDR1 SGHNT and CDR2 YENEEA.

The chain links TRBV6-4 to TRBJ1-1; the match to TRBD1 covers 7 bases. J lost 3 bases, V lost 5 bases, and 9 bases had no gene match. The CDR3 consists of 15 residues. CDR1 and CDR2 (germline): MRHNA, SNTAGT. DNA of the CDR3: TGTGCCAGCAGTCTCTCGACAGGGAGAGACACTGAAGCTTTCTTT. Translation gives CASSLSTGRDTEAFF.

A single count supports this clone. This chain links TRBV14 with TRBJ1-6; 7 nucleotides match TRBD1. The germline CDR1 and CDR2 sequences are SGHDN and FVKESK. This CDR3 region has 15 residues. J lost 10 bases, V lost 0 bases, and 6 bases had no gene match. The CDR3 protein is CASSQDPGGVSPLHF. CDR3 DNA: TGTGCCAGCAGCCAAGATCCAGGGGGAGTGTCACCCCTCCACTTT.

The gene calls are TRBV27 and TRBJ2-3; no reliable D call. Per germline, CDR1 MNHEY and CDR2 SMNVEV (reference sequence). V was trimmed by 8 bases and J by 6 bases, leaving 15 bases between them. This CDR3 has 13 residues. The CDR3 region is CASALWSKDTQYF. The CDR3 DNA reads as TGTGCCAGCGCCCTCTGGAGCAAGGATACGCAGTATTTT.

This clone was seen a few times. The CDR3 DNA reads TGTGCCAGCAGTCAGAAAGGGATCTATAGCAATCAGCCCCAGCATTTT. It specifies CASSQKGIYSNQPQHF. The chain carries TRBV28 and TRBJ1-5, with D unresolved. The CDR3 runs 16 residues. Germline CDR1 and CDR2: MDHEN and SYDVKM. Deletions cut 5 bases from V and 0 bases from J, with 14 bases between.

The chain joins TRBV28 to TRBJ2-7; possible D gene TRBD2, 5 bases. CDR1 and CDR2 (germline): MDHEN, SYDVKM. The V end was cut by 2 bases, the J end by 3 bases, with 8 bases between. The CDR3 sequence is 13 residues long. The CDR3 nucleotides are TGTGCCAGCAGTTTAATCGGGGACTACGAGCAGTACTTC. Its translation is CASSLIGDYEQYF.

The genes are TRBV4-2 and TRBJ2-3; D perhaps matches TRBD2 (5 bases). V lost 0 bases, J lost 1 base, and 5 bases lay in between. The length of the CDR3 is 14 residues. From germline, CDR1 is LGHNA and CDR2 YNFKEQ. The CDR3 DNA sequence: TGTGCCAGCAGCCAAGAGGAGGGCACAGATACGCAGTATTTT. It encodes CASSQEEGTDTQYF.

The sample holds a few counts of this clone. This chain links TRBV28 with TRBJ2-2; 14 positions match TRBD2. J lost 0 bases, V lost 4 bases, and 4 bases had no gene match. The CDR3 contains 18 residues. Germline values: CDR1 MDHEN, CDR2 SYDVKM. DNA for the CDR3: TGTGCCAGCAGTTACGGGACTAGCGGGGGCCCGAACACCGGGGAGCTGTTTTTT. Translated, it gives CASSYGTSGGPNTGELFF.

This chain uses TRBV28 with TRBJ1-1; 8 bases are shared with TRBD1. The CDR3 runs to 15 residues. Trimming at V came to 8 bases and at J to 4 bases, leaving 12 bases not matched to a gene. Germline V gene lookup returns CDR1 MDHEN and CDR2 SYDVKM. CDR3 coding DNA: TGTGCCAGCGGCGGACAGGGAAGGGGCGGCACTGAAGCTTTCTTT. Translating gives CASGGQGRGGTEAFF.

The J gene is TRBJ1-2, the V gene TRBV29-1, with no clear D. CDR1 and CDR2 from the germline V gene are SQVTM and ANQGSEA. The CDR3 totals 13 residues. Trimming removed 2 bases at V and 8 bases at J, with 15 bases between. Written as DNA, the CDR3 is TGCAGCGTTGAATTGGGTTCCTATGGGGGCTACACCTTC. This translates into CSVELGSYGGYTF.